This T cell receptor beta chain emerged from a study of blood T cell repertoires in COVID-19. About the research overall: There were acute and convalescent COVID-19 samples, and they came from the United States, Italy and Spain.

Authors' methods: It was from reference gene primer amplification that nucleated cell counts were estimated. Profiling relied on immunoSEQ multiplex PCR, and the TCRdb table lists in-frame clones only, not all of them. Clonal size and the V and J genes are those of that table, whereas D and trimming came from the DNA. The sample consists of 110,000 to 150,000 clones, around 79% of them appearing once. This CDR3 comprises 15 residues. Per the germline V gene, CDR1 is SGHTA and CDR2 is FQGNSA. The ends were cut back, 4 bases at V and 4 bases at J, with 13 bases in the middle. The source material was peripheral blood. The sequence was obtained from a woman between 70 and 85 years old with COVID-19, enrolled during active disease. The rearrangement links TRBV7-2 to TRBJ2-2; D is possibly TRBD1 (6 bases). The CDR3 coding sequence is TGTGCCAGCAGCTCCAACACAGGGATCACCGGGGAGCTGTTTTTT. Encoded protein: CASSSNTGITGELFF.